A single sample is the source of the 21 T cell receptor beta chains below, sequenced in a study of blood T cell repertoires in COVID-19. Clones were sequenced by immunoSEQ multiplex PCR, and TCRdb holds only the in-frame ones, with some missing. The repertoire holds approximately 450,000 clones, roughly 87% seen once, with just under 2% in the top ten. The source material was PBMCs or T cells enriched from blood (not recorded which). All receptors come from a woman aged 18-30 years with acute COVID-19.

V gene TRBV18 combines with J gene TRBJ1-1; no firm D call. This CDR3 contains 14 residues. CDR1 is KGHSH, CDR2 LQKENI, per germline. Trimming shortened V by 0 bases and J by 7 bases, and 12 bases separated the two germline ends. The CDR3 DNA follows: TGTGCCAGCTCACCACCCACGAACATTCATGAAGCTTTCTTT. Encoded protein: CASSPPTNIHEAFF.

This clone has more than one count but fewer than ten. The chain is built from TRBV24-1 and TRBJ2-2; TRBD1 agrees at 10 bases. J gave up 5 bases and V 8 bases, and 4 bases lay outside the gene matches. Germline loops: CDR1 KGHDR, CDR2 SFDVKD. The CDR3 length is 14 residues. The CDR3 here is CATTTGQGTGELFF. CDR3 DNA sequence: TGTGCCACCACCACGGGACAGGGGACCGGGGAGCTGTTTTTT.

This chain links TRBV25-1 with TRBJ1-2; D is perhaps TRBD1 (5 bases). Trimming shortened V by 5 bases and J by 7 bases, and 14 bases separated the two germline ends. The CDR3 has 13 residues. CDR1 is MGHDK and CDR2 is SYGVNS in the germline V gene. CDR3 sequence reads: CASSPHTGSGYTF. The DNA of the CDR3 is TGTGCCAGCAGTCCCCATACAGGTAGTGGCTACACCTTC.

The gene calls are TRBV19 and TRBJ1-2, with TRBD1 identical over 9 bases. The CDR3 sequence is 12 residues long. J lost 8 bases, V lost 9 bases, and 7 bases had no gene match. Germline V gives CDR1 LNHDA, CDR2 SQIVND (reference sequence). The CDR3 region has the DNA TGTGCCAGCATAGGACAGGGGTACGGCTACACCTTC. This codes for CASIGQGYGYTF.

The chain links TRBV29-1 to TRBJ2-7, with 14 nucleotides matching TRBD2. The V gene end was trimmed by 2 bases and the J gene end by 3 bases; junction bases not matched to a gene: 6. The CDR3 has 16 amino acids. CDR1 and CDR2 (germline): SQVTM, ANQGSEA. CDR3 region: CSVEKRLAGGDYEQYF. Here the CDR3 DNA reads TGCAGCGTTGAAAAGAGACTAGCGGGAGGGGACTACGAGCAGTACTTC.

There are a few counts of this clone. This chain links TRBV2 with TRBJ1-2, with 9 bases aligning to TRBD1. V lost 7 bases to trimming and J lost 5 bases; unmatched junction nucleotides: 5. This CDR3 region has 13 residues. Germline CDR1 reads SNHLY; CDR2 reads FYNNEI. CDR3 sequence: CASNRGQGYGYTF. For the CDR3, the DNA is TGTGCCAGCAACAGGGGGCAGGGGTATGGCTACACCTTC.

CDR3 in DNA: TGTGCCAGCAGTATAGCACGTCGGTTTCACATTGACGAGCAGTACTTC. Translation gives CASSIARRFHIDEQYF. V usage is TRBV25-1 and J usage is TRBJ2-7; D unclear. This CDR3 is 16 amino acids long. Germline V CDR1 and CDR2: MGHDK, SYGVNS. V lost 5 bases and J 5 bases, leaving 22 bases between the germline ends.

The V gene is TRBV4-3, the J gene TRBJ2-6; D gene ambiguous. The germline V gene encodes CDR1 LGHNA and CDR2 YSLEER. The CDR3 is made up of 18 amino acids. V lost 0 bases and J 0 bases, leaving 12 bases between the germline ends. CDR3 protein: CASSQDRELLSGANVLTF. CDR3 in DNA: TGCGCCAGCAGCCAAGATCGTGAGCTCCTCTCTGGGGCCAACGTCCTGACTTTC.

The chain recombines TRBV5-6 with TRBJ1-6; D may be TRBD1 (5 bases). V lost 4 bases and J lost 1, with 9 bases in between. The CDR3 is made up of 15 amino acids. Germline loops: CDR1 SGHDT, CDR2 YYEEEE. This CDR3 is CASSGGGSYNSPLHF. The CDR3 DNA reads as TGTGCCAGCAGCGGGGGAGGGTCCTATAATTCACCCCTCCACTTT.

The chain is built from TRBV5-8 and TRBJ1-2, with D possibly matching TRBD1 (5 bases). This CDR3 spans 16 amino acids. CDR1 is SGHTS, CDR2 YDEGEE, per germline. V lost 0 bases and J lost 8, with 20 bases in between. As DNA, the CDR3 is TGTGCCAGCAGCTTGGCGCCAGGGCCCCTGTTGGGGGGCTACACCTTC. It encodes CASSLAPGPLLGGYTF.

This sequence joins TRBV11-3 and TRBJ1-1; perhaps TRBD1 as D (6 bases). V dropped 1 base and J dropped 4 bases, with 10 bases sitting between them. Germline loops: CDR1 SGHNT, CDR2 YENEEA. CDR3 length: 14 residues. CDR3 in amino acids: CASSLGGGSTEAFF. The CDR3 nucleotides read TGTGCCAGCAGCTTAGGAGGGGGTAGCACTGAAGCTTTCTTT.

The rearrangement links TRBV10-3 to TRBJ2-7, with D possibly matching TRBD1 (5 bases). From germline, CDR1 is ENHRY and CDR2 SYGVKD. V gave up 10 bases and J gave up 10 bases, with 20 bases separating them. The CDR3 loop spans 12 amino acids. Here the CDR3 DNA reads TGTGCCACCCTAACGGCAGGGCAAGGTCAGTACTTC. Protein: CATLTAGQGQYF.

The V call is TRBV18, the J call TRBJ1-1; 8 nucleotides align to TRBD1. Germline V gives CDR1 KGHSH, CDR2 LQKENI. J lost 0 bases, V lost 3 bases, and 9 bases had no gene match. The CDR3 loop spans 17 amino acids. In DNA, the CDR3 is TGTGCCAGCTCACCGGAACCCAGACAGGGGTTGAACACTGAAGCTTTCTTT. This encodes CASSPEPRQGLNTEAFF.

This rearrangement joins TRBV7-9 to TRBJ2-7; D uncertain. Germline CDR1 SEHNR, CDR2 FQNEAQ (reference sequence). V lost 4 bases and J lost 4, with 11 bases in between. The CDR3 is 13 amino acids. The chain's CDR3 is CASSSFAIYEQYF. For the CDR3, the DNA is TGTGCCAGCAGCTCCTTTGCGATATACGAGCAGTACTTC.

Comment on this clone: At one end, the junction sequence differs from germline, possibly due to a read error. The chain has TRBV5-4 and TRBJ1-1; weak D call: TRBD1 (6 bases). The CDR3 totals 14 residues. In germline, CDR1 is SGHNT, CDR2 YYREEE (reference sequence). The CDR3 protein is CASRLGQLNTEAFF. DNA of the CDR3: TGTGCCAGCAGGTTGGGACAACTGAACACTGAAGCTTTCTTT.

The V gene is TRBV7-8, the J gene TRBJ1-5, with D perhaps matching TRBD1 (6 bases). Germline values: CDR1 SGHVS, CDR2 FQNEAQ. The CDR3 consists of 15 residues. Trimming removed 3 bases at V and 6 bases at J, with 15 bases between. The CDR3 reads CASSLGPSGAQPQHF. As DNA, the CDR3 is TGTGCCAGCAGCTTGGGACCCTCAGGGGCTCAGCCCCAGCATTTT. The full variable domain, completed using reference TRBV7-8 and TRBJ1-5, is GAGVSQSPRYKVAKRGQDVALRCDPISGHVSLFWYQQALGQGPEFLTYFQNEAQLDKSGLPSDRFFAERPEGSVSTLKIQRTQQEDSAVYLCASSLGPSGAQPQHFGDGTRLSIL.

This chain joins TRBV24-1 and TRBJ2-5; D gene ambiguous. The germline V gene has CDR1 KGHDR and CDR2 SFDVKD. The CDR3 has 12 amino acids. Trimming left V 8 bases short and J 2 bases short, with 8 bases between. The CDR3 protein is CATKRRQETQYF. In DNA form, the CDR3 reads TGTGCCACCAAGCGCAGACAAGAGACCCAGTACTTC.

The chain joins TRBV28 to TRBJ2-5, with 7 bases aligning to TRBD2. V was clipped by 3 bases and J by 1 base; unmatched bases: 5. The CDR3 spans 15 residues. Germline V gives CDR1 MDHEN, CDR2 SYDVKM. As DNA, the CDR3 is TGTGCCAGCAGTTTGGGTGGCGGGGGCCAAGAGACCCAGTACTTC. Encoded protein: CASSLGGGGQETQYF.

J is TRBJ1-1 and V is TRBV7-2; D uncertain. CDR1 is SGHTA and CDR2 is FQGNSA in the germline V gene. The CDR3 has 14 amino acids. Trimming took off 4 bases at V and 1 base at J, with 10 bases between the two ends. CDR3 protein: CASSSNAANTEAFF. The CDR3 region has the DNA TGTGCCAGCAGCTCGAATGCGGCGAACACTGAAGCTTTCTTT.

The chain employs TRBV28 and TRBJ2-3; tentative D call: TRBD2 (7 bases). This CDR3 comprises 16 residues. Germline values: CDR1 MDHEN, CDR2 SYDVKM. V was trimmed by 3 bases and J by 7 bases, leaving 20 bases between them. In nucleotides, the CDR3 is TGTGCCAGCAGTTTTAGTGGCGGGGGCCCCACGTATACGCAGTATTTT. Translated, it gives CASSFSGGGPTYTQYF.

This chain joins TRBV5-4 and TRBJ2-7, with 10 bases fitting TRBD2. The germline gives CDR1 SGHNT, CDR2 YYREEE (reference sequence). The ends lost 0 bases at V and 2 bases at J; junction bases unmatched: 5. The length of the CDR3 is 16 residues. As DNA, the CDR3 is TGTGCCAGCAGCTTGGGACCTAGCGGGGGACCCTACGAGCAGTACTTC. It translates to CASSLGPSGGPYEQYF.